The 10 T cell receptor beta chains listed next were all sequenced from one sample in a study of CXCR3-negative and CXCR3-positive naive CD8 T cells. UMI-labeled TRB cDNA libraries were prepared by 5' RACE. TCRdb re-called the 5' RACE reads and gives one entry per CDR3 protein, without DNA. The sample holds 100,000 to 150,000 distinct CDR3 sequences. Sequencing used naive CXCR3- CD8+ T cells from blood. Subset indicated: CD45RO-CCR7+CD27+CD95- naive CD8+ T cells lacking CXCR3 (TNR3-). The receptors come from a human donor in good health. Some clones in this sample may be carry-over from other donors' samples.

V is TRBV5-6 and J is TRBJ2-7. In germline, CDR1 is SGHDT, CDR2 YYEEEE. The length of the CDR3 is 14 residues. The CDR3 here is CASSLGNGIYEQYF.

This chain uses TRBV2 with TRBJ1-5; TCRdb outputs TRBD1, but without DNA this stays unchecked. In germline, CDR1 is SNHLY, CDR2 FYNNEI. This CDR3 region has 17 residues. CDR3 amino acids: CASSEQGTSLGNQPQHF.

The chain employs TRBV3-1 and TRBJ2-5; TCRdb returns TRBD2, unconfirmable since there is no DNA. Germline lookup yields CDR1 LGHDT and CDR2 YNNKEL (reference sequence). The length of the CDR3 is 15 residues. The CDR3 spells CASRPRQGLQETQYF.

V usage is TRBV10-2 and J usage is TRBJ2-5; the D call of TRBD2 rests on TCRdb alone, since no DNA is present to check it. Germline loops: CDR1 WSHSY, CDR2 SAAADI. The CDR3 runs to 12 residues. The chain's CDR3 is CASSRDSETQYF.

The J gene is TRBJ2-1, the V gene TRBV12-3 or TRBV12-4. The length of the CDR3 is 15 residues. This CDR3 is CASSFIQSAYNEQFF.

This chain uses TRBV5-5 with TRBJ2-7; TCRdb selects TRBD1, and the lack of DNA leaves this call unchecked. The length of the CDR3 is 14 residues. The germline CDR1 and CDR2 sequences are SGHKS and YYEKEE (reference sequence). CDR3: CASSLPNRVDEQYF.

V usage is TRBV5-6 and J usage is TRBJ2-5; the D gene TCRdb calls, TRBD1, cannot be checked with no DNA. Germline CDR1 and CDR2: SGHDT and YYEEEE. The CDR3 loop spans 12 amino acids. Here the CDR3 reads CASSPGPTTQYF.

The rearrangement joins TRBV12-3 or TRBV12-4 to TRBJ1-1; the D call from TCRdb, TRBD1, cannot be confirmed without DNA. CDR3 size: 17 residues. This CDR3 reads CASSLVVAGGATTEAFF.

The chain links TRBV5-6 to TRBJ2-7; TCRdb indicates TRBD2, and absent DNA this call remains unverified. CDR1 is SGHDT and CDR2 is YYEEEE in the germline V gene. This CDR3 spans 13 amino acids. The CDR3 here is CASCGTATYEQYF. The variable domain in full, with the rest retrieved from reference TRBV5-6 and TRBJ2-7, is DAGVTQSPTHLIKTRGQQVTLRCSPKSGHDTVSWYQQALGQGPQFIFQYYEEEERQRGNFPDRFSGHQFPNYSSELNVNALLLGDSALYLCASCGTATYEQYFGPGTRLTVT.

This chain joins TRBV9 and TRBJ2-3; with no DNA, the TCRdb D assignment of TRBD2 cannot be verified. This CDR3 has 16 amino acids. Germline assignment: CDR1 SGDLS and CDR2 YYNGEE. CDR3 in amino acids: CASSVGGGPSTDTQYF.